This entry features one TCR beta chain sequence. Its antigen is undetermined. The record originates from a study of T cell repertoires in ileal Crohn's disease. Whole-study findings and limits: Compared with non-smokers, active smokers at surgery showed more clonal expansions. All patients with clonality above 26.8% had endoscopic recurrence.

The method was immunoSEQ multiplex PCR; TCRdb's version includes in-frame clones alone and lacks a portion of them. The profile shows roughly 10,000 clones, around 90% of them singletons. The germline V gene has CDR1 LNHDA and CDR2 SQIVND (reference sequence). The CDR3 covers 14 residues. Trimming took off 3 bases at V and 7 bases at J, with 12 bases between the two ends. The time point denotes: inflamed ileum from the surgical specimen. The sequence came from an adult with Crohn's disease. The gene calls are TRBV19 and TRBJ1-4, with D maybe TRBD1 (5 bases). Sequencing used ileal tissue. CDR3 DNA: TGTGCCAGTAGTATCAGTAGGGGAGGTGAAAAACTGTTTTTT. It yields the protein CASSISRGGEKLFF.